This entry describes one T cell receptor (beta chain). Its antigen is unknown. The sample belongs to a study of radiotherapy plus CTLA-4 blockade in lung cancer. Turning to the study itself: Of all patients, approximately 18% responded objectively and 25% to 40% showed disease control. Study outcomes and limitations: The study found tumor-derived TCR clones expanded in blood after radiotherapy plus ipilimumab. Dynamics of early blood T cell clones, together with interferon-beta, were reportedly the best predictors of response.

The germline CDR1 and CDR2 sequences are SGHRS and YFSETQ. CDR3 size: 15 residues. Losses at the gene ends were 4 bases for V and 3 bases for J; bases not matched to a gene: 6. Method: immunoSEQ multiplex PCR; TCRdb's copy keeps in-frame clones and lacks some. This table holds under 35,000 clones, 60% to 80% found once. Focal radiation with ipilimumab CTLA-4 blockade was given to patients with chemo-refractory metastatic non-small-cell lung cancer. The source of this sequence is a human donor with non-small cell lung cancer whose response to radiotherapy plus ipilimumab could not be evaluated. The rearrangement links TRBV5-1 to TRBJ2-1; TRBD1 matches at 8 bases. The sequencing used peripheral blood, collected from a patient treated with radiotherapy plus ipilimumab. CDR3 DNA: TGCGCCAGCAGCCCTACAGGGGGACTCTACAATGAGCAGTTCTTC. This sequence encodes CASSPTGGLYNEQFF.